Shown below are 8 T cell receptor beta chains from a single sample sequenced in a study of radiation and T cells in renal cell carcinoma. This table comes from immunoSEQ multiplex PCR, and its TCRdb copy is limited to in-frame clones, with some not included. The table records about 120,000 clones, 81% of them present only once. Time point denoted: blood 2 weeks post-SBRT. Sample treatment: 15 Gy SBRT to primary tumor, nephrectomy 4 weeks later. The sample was blood, taken from a patient whose treatment included radiotherapy and nephrectomy. These TCRs come from a man between 45 and 60 years old with renal cell carcinoma.

The V call is TRBV10-1, the J call TRBJ2-3, with D tentatively TRBD1 (5 bases). CDR1 is WNHNN and CDR2 is SYGVQD in the germline V gene (reference sequence). The V end lost 3 bases, the J end lost 3 bases, and 13 bases lay between the germline ends. This CDR3 has 15 amino acids. CDR3 sequence reads: CASSDTHKGTDTQYF. CDR3 bases: TGCGCCAGCAGTGACACCCACAAGGGGACAGATACGCAGTATTTT.

This clone has only a few counts. The rearrangement uses TRBV6-4 and TRBJ2-1; possibly TRBD2 for D (5 bases). Germline CDR1 MRHNA, CDR2 SNTAGT. V dropped 0 bases and J dropped 3 bases, with 12 bases sitting between them. The CDR3 runs 16 residues. The CDR3 sequence: CASSDSAEGVYNEQFF. The CDR3 DNA follows: TGTGCCAGCAGTGACTCTGCCGAGGGCGTCTACAATGAGCAGTTCTTC.

The rearrangement uses TRBV18 and TRBJ2-5, with 7 bases aligning to TRBD1. This CDR3 spans 15 amino acids. The germline gives CDR1 KGHSH, CDR2 LQKENI. Germline trimming cut 2 bases from V and 5 bases from J; bases unmatched to any gene: 8. The CDR3 region has the DNA TGTGCCAGCTCACCATTGACAGGGAACGGGGAGACCCAGTACTTC. Amino acids: CASSPLTGNGETQYF.

CDR3 residues: CASADDVYTEAFF. The DNA of the CDR3 is TGTGCCAGCGCGGATGATGTGTACACTGAAGCTTTCTTT. The gene calls are TRBV5-5 and TRBJ1-1; unclear D gene. The germline CDR1 and CDR2 sequences are SGHKS and YYEKEE (reference sequence). Deletions cut 7 bases from V and 3 bases from J, with 13 bases between. This CDR3 has 13 amino acids.

The rearrangement uses TRBV30 and TRBJ2-3; 8 nucleotides match TRBD2. Germline lookup yields CDR1 GTSNPN and CDR2 SVGIG (reference sequence). The CDR3 totals 11 residues. Trimming removed 5 bases from V and 10 bases from J; junction bases left unmatched: 5. CDR3 bases: TGTGCCTGGGATCAAGCGGGAGCGCAGTATTTT. Protein sequence: CAWDQAGAQYF.

This clone was picked up one time. This rearrangement joins TRBV27 to TRBJ1-2; 7 bases agree with TRBD1. CDR3 length: 15 amino acids. Losses at the gene ends were 3 bases for V and 6 bases for J; bases not matched to a gene: 10. CDR1 and CDR2 (germline): MNHEY, SMNVEV (reference sequence). The CDR3 nucleotides read TGTGCCAGCAGTTTTCTCGGGACAGCTAGTCATGGCTACACCTTC. Translating gives CASSFLGTASHGYTF.

CDR3 amino acids: CASSLTAGVFNEQFF. The CDR3 region has the DNA TGTGCCAGCAGCTTAACAGCGGGAGTATTTAATGAGCAGTTCTTC. The chain recombines TRBV7-3 with TRBJ2-1, with TRBD2 matching over 8 bases. V lost 0 bases and J lost 7; bases outside the gene matches: 5. Germline lookup yields CDR1 SGHTA and CDR2 FQGTGA. This CDR3 region has 15 residues.

The chain links TRBV18 to TRBJ2-7; D might be TRBD1 (6 bases). Germline lookup yields CDR1 KGHSH and CDR2 LQKENI. Trimming removed 4 bases from V and 4 bases from J, with 8 bases in between. This CDR3 has 12 residues. CDR3 sequence reads: CASSLQGYEQYF. Here the CDR3 DNA reads TGTGCCAGCTCACTACAGGGTTACGAGCAGTACTTC.